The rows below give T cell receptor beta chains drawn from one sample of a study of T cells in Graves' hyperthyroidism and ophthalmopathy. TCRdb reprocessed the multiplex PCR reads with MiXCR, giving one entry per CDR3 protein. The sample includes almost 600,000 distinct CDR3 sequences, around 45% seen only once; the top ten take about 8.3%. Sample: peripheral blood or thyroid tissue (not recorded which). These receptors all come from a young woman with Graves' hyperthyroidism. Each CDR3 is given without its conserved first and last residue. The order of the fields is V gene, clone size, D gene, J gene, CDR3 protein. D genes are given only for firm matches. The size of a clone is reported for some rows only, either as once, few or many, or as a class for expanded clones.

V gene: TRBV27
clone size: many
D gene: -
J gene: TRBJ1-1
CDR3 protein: ASSPTQDGREAF

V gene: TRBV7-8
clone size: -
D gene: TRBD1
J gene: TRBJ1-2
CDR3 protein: ASSQGTGGVYGYT

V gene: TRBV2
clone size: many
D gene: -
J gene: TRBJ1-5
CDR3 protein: ASSDGSNQPQH

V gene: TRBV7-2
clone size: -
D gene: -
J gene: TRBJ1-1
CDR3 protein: ASSLGGGRYTEAF

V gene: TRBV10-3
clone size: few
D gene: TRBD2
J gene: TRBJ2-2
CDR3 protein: AISESGTSGNTGELF

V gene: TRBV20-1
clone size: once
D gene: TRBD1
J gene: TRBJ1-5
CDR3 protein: SAREGQGYSNQPQH

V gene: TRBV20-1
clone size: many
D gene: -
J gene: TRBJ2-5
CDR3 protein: SAGGRWETQY

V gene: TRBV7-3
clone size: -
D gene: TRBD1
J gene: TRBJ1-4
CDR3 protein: ASSLTGTGGVGFLKKLF

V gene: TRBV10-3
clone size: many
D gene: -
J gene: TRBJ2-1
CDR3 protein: AISEPGDSGEQF

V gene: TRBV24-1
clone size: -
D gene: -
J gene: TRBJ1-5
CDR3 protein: ATSERTVSNQPQH

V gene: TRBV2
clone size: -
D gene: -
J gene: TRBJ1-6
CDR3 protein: ASSVGPSSSPLH

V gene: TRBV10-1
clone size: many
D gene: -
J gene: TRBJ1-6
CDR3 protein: ASNGGSPLH

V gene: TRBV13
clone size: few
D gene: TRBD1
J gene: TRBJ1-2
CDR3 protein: ASSAGGQGNYGYT

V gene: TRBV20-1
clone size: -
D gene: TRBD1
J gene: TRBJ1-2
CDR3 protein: SAREAGGLGYT

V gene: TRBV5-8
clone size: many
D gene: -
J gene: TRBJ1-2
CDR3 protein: ASSLDGDYGYT

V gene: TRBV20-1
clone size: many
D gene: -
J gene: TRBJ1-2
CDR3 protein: SAGRPGRHLSHT

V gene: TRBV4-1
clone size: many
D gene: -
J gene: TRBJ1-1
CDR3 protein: ASSQVSGAWTEAF

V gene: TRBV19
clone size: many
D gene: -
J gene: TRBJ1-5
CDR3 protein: ASSIEHFSNQPQH

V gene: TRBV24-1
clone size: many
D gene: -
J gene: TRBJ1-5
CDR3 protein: ATSHRDTDQPQH

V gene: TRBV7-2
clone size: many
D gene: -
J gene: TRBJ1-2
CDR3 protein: ASSLEVGRGYT

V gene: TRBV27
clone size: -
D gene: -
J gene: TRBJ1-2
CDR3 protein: ASSLAFGGILNGYT

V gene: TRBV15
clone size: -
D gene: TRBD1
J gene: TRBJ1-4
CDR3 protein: ATSTDRGHEKLF

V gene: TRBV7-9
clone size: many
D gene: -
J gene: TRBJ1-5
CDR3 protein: ASSPGTDQPQH

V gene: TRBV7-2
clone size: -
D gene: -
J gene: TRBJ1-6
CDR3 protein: ASSLAGGGESSPLH

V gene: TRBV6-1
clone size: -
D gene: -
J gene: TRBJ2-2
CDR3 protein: AAGDGELF

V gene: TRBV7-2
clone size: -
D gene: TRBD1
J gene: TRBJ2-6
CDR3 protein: ASSLAWDRGANVLT

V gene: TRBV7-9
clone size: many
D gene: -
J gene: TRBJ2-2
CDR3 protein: ASSFFSGLQNTGELF

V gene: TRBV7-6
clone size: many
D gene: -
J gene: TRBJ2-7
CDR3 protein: ASSLIISGQGGEQY

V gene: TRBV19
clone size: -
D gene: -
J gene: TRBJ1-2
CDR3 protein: ASSIITSNTGGLFGYT

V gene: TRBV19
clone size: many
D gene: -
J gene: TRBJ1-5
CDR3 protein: ASSNWGYSNQPQH

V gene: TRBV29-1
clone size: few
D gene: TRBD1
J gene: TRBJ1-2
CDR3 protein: SVVAGTVYGYT

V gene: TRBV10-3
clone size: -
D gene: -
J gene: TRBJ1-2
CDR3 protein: AIRTAGRGYT

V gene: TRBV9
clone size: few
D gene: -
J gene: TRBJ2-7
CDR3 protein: ASSPGGGRPYEQY

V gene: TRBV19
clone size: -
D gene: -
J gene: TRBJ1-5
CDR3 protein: ASGSANRPQH

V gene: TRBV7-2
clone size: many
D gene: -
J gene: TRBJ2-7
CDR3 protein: ASSLGLGGHYEQY

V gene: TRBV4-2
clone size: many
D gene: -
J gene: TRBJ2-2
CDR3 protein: ASSQDPWRELF

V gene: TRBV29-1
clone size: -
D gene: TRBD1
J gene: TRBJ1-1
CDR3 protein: SVGGTGLNTEAF

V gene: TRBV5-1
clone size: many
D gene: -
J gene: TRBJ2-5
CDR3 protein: ASSPNSETQY

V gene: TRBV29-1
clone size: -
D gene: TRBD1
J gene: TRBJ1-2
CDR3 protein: SVRTGSNYGYT

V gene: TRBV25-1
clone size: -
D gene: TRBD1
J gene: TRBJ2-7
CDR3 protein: ASVELGRGLREQY

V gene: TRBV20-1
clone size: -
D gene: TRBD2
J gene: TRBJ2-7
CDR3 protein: SARSGRAGYEQY

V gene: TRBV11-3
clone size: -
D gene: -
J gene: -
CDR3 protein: ASSLVSLEQF

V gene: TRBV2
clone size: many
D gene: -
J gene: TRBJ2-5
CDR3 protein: ASSERAQETQY

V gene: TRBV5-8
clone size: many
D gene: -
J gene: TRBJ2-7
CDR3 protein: ASSPHLGGPNEQY

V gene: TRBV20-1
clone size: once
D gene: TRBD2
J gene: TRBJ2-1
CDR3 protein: SARKAGVPYNEQF

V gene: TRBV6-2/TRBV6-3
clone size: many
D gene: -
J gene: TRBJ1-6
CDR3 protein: ASERLKGAYNSPLH

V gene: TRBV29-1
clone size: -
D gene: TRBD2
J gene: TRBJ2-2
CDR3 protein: SVRQGLALNTGELF

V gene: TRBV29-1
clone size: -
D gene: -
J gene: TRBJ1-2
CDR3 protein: SVLPPGGQGYT